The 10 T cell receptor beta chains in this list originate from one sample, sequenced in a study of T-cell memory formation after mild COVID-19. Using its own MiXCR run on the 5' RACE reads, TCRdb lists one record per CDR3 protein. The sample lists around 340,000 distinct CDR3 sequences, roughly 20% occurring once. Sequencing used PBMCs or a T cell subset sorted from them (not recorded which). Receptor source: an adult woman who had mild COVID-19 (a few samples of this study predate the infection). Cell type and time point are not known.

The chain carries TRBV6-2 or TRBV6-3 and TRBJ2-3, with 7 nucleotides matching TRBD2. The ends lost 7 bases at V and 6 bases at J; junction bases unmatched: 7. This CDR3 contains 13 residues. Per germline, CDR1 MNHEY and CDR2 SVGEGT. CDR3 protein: CASISGLVDTQYF. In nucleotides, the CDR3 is TGTGCCAGCATTAGCGGGTTGGTCGATACGCAGTATTTT.

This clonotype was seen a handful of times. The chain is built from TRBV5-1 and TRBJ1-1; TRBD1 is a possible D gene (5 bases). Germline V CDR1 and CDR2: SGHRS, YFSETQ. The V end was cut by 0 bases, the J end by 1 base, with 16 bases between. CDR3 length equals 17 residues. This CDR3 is CASSLAFSGHPNTEAFF. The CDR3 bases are TGCGCCAGCAGCTTGGCCTTCTCCGGACACCCGAACACTGAAGCTTTCTTT. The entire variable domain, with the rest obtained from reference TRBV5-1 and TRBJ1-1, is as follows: KAGVTQTPRYLIKTRGQQVTLSCSPISGHRSVSWYQQTPGQGLQFLFEYFSETQRNKGNFPGRFSGRQFSNSRSEMNVSTLELGDSALYLCASSLAFSGHPNTEAFFGQGTRLTVV.

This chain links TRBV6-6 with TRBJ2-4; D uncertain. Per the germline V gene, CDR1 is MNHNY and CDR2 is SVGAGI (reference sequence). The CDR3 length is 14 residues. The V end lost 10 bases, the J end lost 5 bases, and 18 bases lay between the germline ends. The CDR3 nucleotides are TGTGCCACCGACTCCCGGGCGATCGAAAACATTCAGTACTTC. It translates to CATDSRAIENIQYF.

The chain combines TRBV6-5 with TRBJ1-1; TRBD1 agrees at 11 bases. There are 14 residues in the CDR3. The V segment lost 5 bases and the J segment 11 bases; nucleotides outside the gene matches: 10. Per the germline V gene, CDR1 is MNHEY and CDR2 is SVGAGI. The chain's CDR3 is CASSPGTGGRRAFF. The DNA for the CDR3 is TGTGCCAGCAGTCCCGGGACAGGGGGACGAAGGGCTTTCTTT.

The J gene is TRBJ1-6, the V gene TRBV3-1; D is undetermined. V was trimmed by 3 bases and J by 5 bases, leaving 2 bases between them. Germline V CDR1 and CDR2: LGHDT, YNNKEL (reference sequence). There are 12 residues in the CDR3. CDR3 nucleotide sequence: TGTGCCAGCAGCCAGAATAATTCACCCCTCCACTTT. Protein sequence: CASSQNNSPLHF.

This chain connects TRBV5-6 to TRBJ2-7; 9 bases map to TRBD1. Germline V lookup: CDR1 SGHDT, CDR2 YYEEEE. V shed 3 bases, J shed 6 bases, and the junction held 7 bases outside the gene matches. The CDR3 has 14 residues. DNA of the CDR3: TGTGCCAGCAGCTCGGGGACAGGGCTACGCGAGCAGTACTTC. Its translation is CASSSGTGLREQYF.

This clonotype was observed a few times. CDR3 protein: CASSLAGGAGQPQHF. The CDR3, as DNA: TGTGCCAGCAGCTTAGCAGGGGGCGCGGGACAGCCCCAGCATTTT. The chain carries TRBV11-2 and TRBJ1-5, with 8 bases identical to TRBD1. Germline V CDR1 and CDR2: SGHAT, FQNNGV. J lost 7 bases, V lost 1 base, and 6 bases had no gene match. The CDR3 spans 15 residues.

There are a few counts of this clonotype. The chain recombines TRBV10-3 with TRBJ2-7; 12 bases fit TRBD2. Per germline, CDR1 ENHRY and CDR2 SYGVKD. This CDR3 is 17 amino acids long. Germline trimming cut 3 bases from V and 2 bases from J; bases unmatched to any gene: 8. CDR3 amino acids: CAISELPSSGRAYEQYF. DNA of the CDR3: TGTGCCATCAGTGAACTCCCCTCTAGCGGGAGGGCCTACGAGCAGTACTTC.

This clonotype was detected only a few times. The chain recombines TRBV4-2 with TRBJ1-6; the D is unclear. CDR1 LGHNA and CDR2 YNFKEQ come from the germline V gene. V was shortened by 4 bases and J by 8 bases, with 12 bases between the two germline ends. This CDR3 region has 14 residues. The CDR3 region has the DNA TGTGCCAGCAGCCCCGGAAATACTCATTCACCCCTCCACTTT. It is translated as CASSPGNTHSPLHF.

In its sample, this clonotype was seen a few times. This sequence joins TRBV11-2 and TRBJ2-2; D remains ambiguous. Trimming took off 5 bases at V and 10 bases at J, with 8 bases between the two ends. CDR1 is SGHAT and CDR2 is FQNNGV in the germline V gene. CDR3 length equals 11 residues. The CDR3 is CASSHVAELFF. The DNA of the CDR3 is TGTGCCAGCAGCCATGTCGCGGAGCTGTTTTTT.